The entry below gives a single TCR beta chain sequence along with its context. The sample is drawn from a study of blood T cell repertoires in COVID-19. For the study at large: From the United States, Italy and Spain came samples of acute and convalescent COVID-19.

In the authors' methods: Reference gene primers were amplified, and this amplification served to estimate nucleated cell counts. Sequencing used immunoSEQ multiplex PCR; TCRdb keeps in-frame clones, though not all of them. V and J calls and clone size follow that table, whereas D and trimming were derived from the DNA. Counted here are some 300,000 clones, around 90% occurring once; the ten biggest clones make up around 0.93%. Sequences were obtained from peripheral blood. The source of this sequence is a woman in her thirties or forties with COVID-19, enrolled during active disease.

DNA for the CDR3: TGTGCCAGCAGCTTAGGAGCGGGGGGTCACACAGATACGCAGTATTTT. It encodes CASSLGAGGHTDTQYF. The rearrangement joins TRBV7-6 to TRBJ2-3; 9 positions agree with TRBD2. The junction had 4 bases not matched to a gene; V was cut back by 1 base and J by 2 bases. This CDR3 is 16 amino acids long. Per germline, CDR1 SGHVS and CDR2 FNYEAQ.